The 24 T cell receptor beta chains presented below share a single source sample, sequenced in a study of blood T cell repertoires in COVID-19. Clones were sequenced by immunoSEQ multiplex PCR, and TCRdb holds only the in-frame ones, with some missing. In the table there are more than 200,000 clones, around 88% of which are singletons. The sequenced sample was peripheral blood. The receptor source for this set is a man in his thirties or forties with active or convalescent COVID-19.

The chain uses TRBV7-9 and TRBJ2-4, with 7 bases that match TRBD1. Germline V gives CDR1 SEHNR, CDR2 FQNEAQ (reference sequence). The length of the CDR3 is 15 residues. The trim removed 1 base at V and 3 bases at J, leaving 3 bases unmatched. CDR3 loop: CASSLDRGDKNIQYF. CDR3 nucleotides: TGTGCCAGCAGCTTAGACAGGGGAGACAAAAACATTCAGTACTTC.

This clone was seen just once. In DNA form, the CDR3 reads TGTGCCAGCAGCCAAGAGGGGGGACAGGGACGGCGACGGGGAAAACTGTTTTTT. Translation gives CASSQEGGQGRRRGKLFF. The J gene is TRBJ1-4, the V gene TRBV4-2; TRBD1 aligns across 9 bases. The CDR3 runs to 18 residues. The germline CDR1 and CDR2 sequences are LGHNA and YNFKEQ. The ends lost 0 bases at V and 10 bases at J; junction bases unmatched: 15.

A single count supports this clone. V and J are TRBV27 and TRBJ1-5; TRBD1 is a possible D gene (5 bases). Germline V CDR1 and CDR2: MNHEY, SMNVEV (reference sequence). Trimming took 3 bases from V and 8 from J, leaving 14 bases between them. The CDR3 spans 14 residues. The CDR3 DNA is TGTGCCAGCAGTTTCGGTCAGGGTACAGAGCCCCAGCATTTT. Its protein is CASSFGQGTEPQHF.

The chain couples TRBV10-1 to TRBJ1-2; TRBD1 aligns across 9 bases. Germline V gene data show CDR1 as WNHNN and CDR2 as SYGVQD (reference sequence). The CDR3 totals 14 residues. V shed 5 bases and J 5 bases; nucleotides not matched to a gene: 6. This CDR3 is CASSPGTGIYGYTF. In DNA, the CDR3 is TGCGCCAGCAGTCCGGGGACAGGGATATATGGCTACACCTTC.

The genes are TRBV4-1 and TRBJ1-6; perhaps TRBD1 as D (5 bases). Trimming removed 5 bases from V and 8 bases from J, with 16 bases in between. The CDR3 runs 15 residues. Germline CDR1 is MGHRA and CDR2 is YSYEKL. The CDR3 nucleotides read TGCGCCAGCAGCGACGTCCCGGGGGGGGATTCACCCCTCCACTTT. This encodes CASSDVPGGDSPLHF.

The CDR3 sequence is CATSRDGGGLREKLFF. DNA of the CDR3: TGTGCCACCAGCAGAGATGGCGGGGGGTTACGGGAAAAACTGTTTTTT. The chain links TRBV15 to TRBJ1-4, with D possibly being TRBD1 (5 bases). V was trimmed by 0 bases and J by 8 bases, leaving 16 bases between them. The CDR3 extends over 16 amino acids. Germline V gene data show CDR1 as LNHNV and CDR2 as YYDKDF (reference sequence).

The chain couples TRBV4-3 to TRBJ2-1, with 9 bases that match TRBD1. The CDR3 spans 13 residues. The trim removed 2 bases at V and 8 bases at J, leaving 1 base unmatched. CDR1 is LGHNA and CDR2 is YSLEER in the germline V gene. The CDR3 nucleotides read TGCGCCAGCAGCCAAAGACAGGGGGATGAGCAGTTCTTC. Encoded protein: CASSQRQGDEQFF.

The chain recombines TRBV7-3 with TRBJ2-5; 8 nucleotides match TRBD2. Germline V gene data show CDR1 as SGHTA and CDR2 as FQGTGA. The junction had 6 bases not matched to a gene; V was cut back by 5 bases and J by 1 base. The CDR3 covers 15 residues. The CDR3 here is CASSPNGGVQETQYF. DNA for the CDR3: TGTGCCAGCAGCCCCAACGGGGGGGTCCAAGAGACCCAGTACTTC.

The gene calls are TRBV9 and TRBJ1-1; 9 nucleotides agree with TRBD1. Looked up from germline, CDR1 is SGDLS and CDR2 is YYNGEE. This CDR3 comprises 15 residues. Trimming took 1 base from V and 6 from J; bases not matched to a gene: 7. CDR3 nucleotides: TGTGCCAGCAGCGTACAAACAGGGGGCGCGCCTGAAGCTTTCTTT. This translates into CASSVQTGGAPEAFF.

The V and J genes are TRBV2 and TRBJ2-3, with D possibly being TRBD1 (5 bases). Germline CDR1 and CDR2: SNHLY and FYNNEI. V lost 4 bases and J 2 bases, leaving 16 bases between the germline ends. The CDR3 length is 16 residues. In nucleotides, the CDR3 is TGTGCCAGCAGTGCAGACAGTCCAGTTCTCACAGATACGCAGTATTTT. Its translation: CASSADSPVLTDTQYF.

This sequence joins TRBV11-2 and TRBJ2-5, with TRBD2 matching 16 bases. Unmatched junction bases numbered 6, after V lost 4 bases and J lost 4 bases. CDR3 size: 17 residues. Germline V CDR1 and CDR2: SGHAT, FQNNGV. The CDR3 region has the DNA TGTGCCAGCAGCTGGGGACTAGCGGGGGGGGCTGGAGAGACCCAGTACTTC. Amino acids: CASSWGLAGGAGETQYF.

This clone was picked up a small number of times. The chain uses TRBV11-2 and TRBJ2-6, with a weak D call TRBD1 (6 bases). Germline V gene lookup returns CDR1 SGHAT and CDR2 FQNNGV. The CDR3 spans 15 residues. V lost 6 bases, J lost 4 bases, and 13 bases lay in between. The CDR3 here is CASRLTGSGANVLTF. CDR3 nucleotide sequence: TGTGCCAGCAGATTGACAGGTTCCGGGGCCAACGTCCTGACTTTC. Full variable domain (outside the CDR3, taken from reference TRBV11-2 and TRBJ2-6): EAGVAQSPRYKIIEKRQSVAFWCNPISGHATLYWYQQILGQGPKLLIQFQNNGVVDDSQLPKDRFSAERLKGVDSTLKIQPAKLEDSAVYLCASRLTGSGANVLTFGAGSRLTVL.

The chain couples TRBV30 to TRBJ1-6, with D uncertain. This CDR3 is 16 amino acids long. CDR1 GTSNPN and CDR2 SVGIG come from the germline V gene (reference sequence). With 0 bases removed from V and 6 bases from J, the gap between germline ends came to 15 bases. The CDR3 DNA reads as TGTGCCTGGAGTGTAGCCGGCGGCACCATTAATTCACCCCTCCACTTT. Translated, it gives CAWSVAGGTINSPLHF.

The chain links TRBV6-5 to TRBJ2-1, with 10 bases matching TRBD1. This CDR3 is 12 amino acids long. Losses at the gene ends were 4 bases for V and 14 bases for J; bases not matched to a gene: 5. The V gene's germline CDR1 is MNHEY and CDR2 SVGAGI. CDR3 bases: TGTGCCAGCAGTTCGACAGGGGGCGTAGAGTTCTTC. Amino acids: CASSSTGGVEFF.

The J gene is TRBJ1-1, the V gene TRBV18; perhaps TRBD1 as D (6 bases). The V and J ends lost 6 bases and 1 base respectively, with 15 bases between them. CDR1 is KGHSH, CDR2 LQKENI, per germline. This CDR3 comprises 15 residues. The CDR3 DNA follows: TGTGCCAGCTCTAAGCGGGGGGCCGCGAACACTGAAGCTTTCTTT. Its translation: CASSKRGAANTEAFF.

V is TRBV2 and J is TRBJ2-5; 12 bases match TRBD2. V lost 9 bases to trimming and J lost 4 bases; unmatched junction nucleotides: 9. This CDR3 is built from 15 residues. CDR1 is SNHLY and CDR2 is FYNNEI in the germline V gene. CDR3 residues: CASNRLAGALETQYF. CDR3 in DNA: TGTGCCAGTAACCGACTAGCGGGGGCCCTAGAGACCCAGTACTTC.

The CDR3 DNA sequence: TGCGCCAGCAGCCCACAGGGCAGACCCGACCGTGAAGCTTTCTTT. This translates into CASSPQGRPDREAFF. The rearrangement joins TRBV5-1 to TRBJ1-1; D possibly corresponds to TRBD1 (6 bases). The V gene lost 4 bases and the J gene lost 7 bases, with 20 bases spanning the gap. CDR3 length: 15 amino acids. CDR1 is SGHRS and CDR2 is YFSETQ in the germline V gene.

This chain uses TRBV9 with TRBJ1-3; D possibly corresponds to TRBD1 (6 bases). This CDR3 contains 16 residues. V shed 4 bases and J shed 5 bases, with 19 bases lying between them. Germline CDR1 reads SGDLS; CDR2 reads YYNGEE. CDR3 sequence reads: CASSPSMGGARNTIYF. CDR3 nucleotide sequence: TGTGCCAGCAGCCCATCGATGGGGGGGGCTCGAAACACCATATATTTT.

This clone was found a few times. V gene TRBV2 combines with J gene TRBJ2-1, with no clear D. This CDR3 has 14 amino acids. Trimming removed 3 bases at V and 4 bases at J, with 10 bases between. In germline, CDR1 is SNHLY, CDR2 FYNNEI. CDR3 DNA: TGTGCCAGCAGTGATCGGGTCACGTACAATGAGCAGTTCTTC. Encoded protein: CASSDRVTYNEQFF.

The chain carries TRBV19 and TRBJ1-2, with a possible D match to TRBD1 (5 bases). In germline, CDR1 is LNHDA, CDR2 SQIVND (reference sequence). The CDR3 is 16 amino acids. Deletions cut 7 bases from V and 8 bases from J, with 26 bases between. CDR3 sequence reads: CASTLWGPGVPRGYTF. DNA of the CDR3: TGTGCCAGTACCCTTTGGGGTCCGGGGGTTCCACGAGGCTACACCTTC.

The chain is built from TRBV3-1 (or the pseudogene TRBV3-2) and TRBJ1-1, with D possibly TRBD1 on 6 matching bases. V was trimmed by 5 bases and J by 6 bases, leaving 16 bases between them. There are 14 residues in the CDR3. In germline, CDR1 is LGHDT, CDR2 YNNKEL (reference sequence). The CDR3 loop is CASSLRTEVSEAFF. CDR3 nucleotides: TGTGCCAGCAGCTTGCGGACAGAAGTTTCTGAAGCTTTCTTT.

The rearrangement links TRBV5-8 to TRBJ2-1; a possible D gene is TRBD1 (6 bases). Germline CDR1 is SGHTS and CDR2 is YDEGEE. V was clipped by 8 bases and J by 5 bases, with 17 bases between them. This CDR3 is 14 amino acids long. This CDR3 is CASETRTVNNEQFF. The CDR3 coding sequence is TGTGCCAGTGAAACACGGACAGTTAACAATGAGCAGTTCTTC.

This sequence joins TRBV10-3 and TRBJ1-4, with D possibly being TRBD1 (6 bases). From germline, CDR1 is ENHRY and CDR2 SYGVKD. Deletions cut 4 bases from V and 8 bases from J, with 8 bases between. There are 12 residues in the CDR3. The CDR3 DNA is TGTGCCATCAGTGTACAGGGAGAAAAACTGTTTTTT. Encoded protein: CAISVQGEKLFF.

V gene TRBV7-3 combines with J gene TRBJ2-2; 8 bases match TRBD2. Unmatched junction bases numbered 4, after V lost 1 base and J lost 3 bases. The germline CDR1 and CDR2 sequences are SGHTA and FQGTGA. The CDR3 has 16 residues. CDR3: CASSLRRRGDTGELFF. DNA of the CDR3: TGTGCCAGCAGCTTAAGGCGGCGGGGGGACACCGGGGAGCTGTTTTTT. The full variable domain, with the rest looked up from reference TRBV7-3 and TRBJ2-2, is GAGVSQTPSNKVTEKGKYVELRCDPISGHTALYWYRQSLGQGPEFLIYFQGTGAADDSGLPNDRFFAVRPEGSVSTLKIQRTERGDSAVYLCASSLRRRGDTGELFFGEGSRLTVL.